This T cell receptor beta chain came from a study of OX40 agonist ivuxolimab in advanced cancers. Sequenced by immunoSEQ multiplex PCR; TCRdb stores in-frame clones only, minus some. The sample holds about 70,000 clones, around nine tenths seen once. The CDR3 is 11 residues long. Trimming took off 6 bases at V and 2 bases at J, with 4 bases between the two ends. Germline-derived CDR1 and CDR2 are MNHEY and SVGAGI. The material sequenced was CD4+ or CD8+ T cells sorted from blood, taken in a trial of the OX40 agonist ivuxolimab. The clonotype originates from an adult with an advanced solid tumor such as melanoma, head and neck, liver or kidney cancer. The genes are TRBV6-5 and TRBJ1-2; D not certain. In nucleotides, the CDR3 is TGTGCCAGCAGGGAGAACTATGGCTACACCTTC. Amino acid sequence: CASRENYGYTF.